This T cell receptor beta chain was retrieved from a study of T cells in Graves' hyperthyroidism and ophthalmopathy. When hyperthyroidism was first diagnosed, the blood sample was taken, preceding any ophthalmopathy symptoms. This clonotype was seen only a few times. TCR beta CDR3 regions were amplified from RNA. Primed by the HTBI set, a first-round RT-PCR was run on the TCR CDR3. TCRdb reprocessed the multiplex PCR reads via MiXCR and lists one record per CDR3 protein. The table shows about 130,000 distinct CDR3 sequences, with roughly 23% occurring only once. Material: blood. The receptor's source is a woman aged 45-65 years with Graves' hyperthyroidism that later progressed to Graves' ophthalmopathy.

CDR3 protein: CASSDRAGANVLTF. In DNA, the CDR3 is TGTGCCAGCAGTGACAGGGCTGGGGCCAACGTCCTGACTTTC. This chain uses TRBV6-1 with TRBJ2-6, with a tentative D call TRBD1 (5 bases). This CDR3 is 14 amino acids long. The V gene lost 3 bases and the J gene lost 2 bases, with 5 bases spanning the gap. Germline V gene lookup returns CDR1 MNHNS and CDR2 SASEGT.